One sample yielded the 16 T cell receptor beta chains listed below, sequenced in a study of blood T cell repertoires in COVID-19. Assay used: immunoSEQ multiplex PCR; TCRdb lists only in-frame clones, some missing. Among 200,000 or so clones listed, 80% to 90% were seen once. The sample taken for sequencing was peripheral blood. The source of these receptors is a human donor with active or convalescent COVID-19. The donor label of this sample is uncertain.

The V and J genes are TRBV6-5 and TRBJ2-7, with 9 bases lining up with TRBD1. With 5 bases clipped from V and 3 bases from J, the junction kept 8 bases outside the gene matches. The CDR3 contains 15 residues. Germline CDR1 and CDR2: MNHEY and SVGAGI. The CDR3 here is CASSSRQGGSYEQYF. CDR3 DNA sequence: TGTGCCAGCAGTAGCAGACAGGGGGGCAGCTACGAGCAGTACTTC.

J is TRBJ2-2 and V is TRBV5-4; 7 nucleotides match TRBD1. The CDR3 runs 14 residues. Trimming cost V 1 base and J 7 bases; bases outside gene matches: 4. Germline CDR1 and CDR2: SGHNT and YYREEE (reference sequence). The CDR3 loop is CASSLKGADGELFF. For the CDR3, the DNA is TGTGCCAGCAGCTTGAAGGGGGCGGACGGGGAGCTGTTTTTT.

V and J are TRBV28 and TRBJ2-2; 8 bases are a match to TRBD2. This CDR3 has 18 residues. V was pared by 5 bases and J by 6 bases, with 17 bases of the junction left unmatched. Germline CDR1 and CDR2: MDHEN and SYDVKM. CDR3 nucleotides: TGTGCCAGCAGTCACCGGGGGGGGTCCGAACCGCTTGCCGGGGAGCTGTTTTTT. It is translated as CASSHRGGSEPLAGELFF.

The V call is TRBV4-3, the J call TRBJ1-2; unclear D gene. The CDR3 is 16 residues long. The V end was cut by 0 bases, the J end by 6 bases, with 17 bases between. Germline V gene sequence: CDR1 LGHNA, CDR2 YSLEER. CDR3 DNA: TGCGCCAGCAGCCAAGATACGGGGTATGGTATCCATGGCTACACCTTC. It translates to CASSQDTGYGIHGYTF.

This rearrangement joins TRBV7-2 to TRBJ2-7; no firm D call. Between the trimmed V and J ends, which lost 3 bases and 3 bases, there was a span of 6 bases. The V gene's germline CDR1 is SGHTA and CDR2 FQGNSA. The CDR3 totals 12 residues. CDR3 DNA sequence: TGTGCCAGCAGCTTGGTCGGCTACGAGCAGTACTTC. Amino acid sequence: CASSLVGYEQYF.

The J gene is TRBJ2-7, the V gene TRBV4-1; 9 bases align to TRBD2. The CDR3 is 14 residues long. CDR1 is MGHRA, CDR2 YSYEKL, per germline. V lost 7 bases, J lost 7 bases, and 11 bases stayed unmatched. The CDR3 region is CASTPGAGGLEQYF. DNA for the CDR3: TGCGCCAGCACCCCGGGGGCGGGAGGGCTTGAGCAGTACTTC.

V gene TRBV5-1 combines with J gene TRBJ1-1, with 7 nucleotides matching TRBD1. Trimming cost V 2 bases and J 5 bases; bases outside gene matches: 3. CDR1 is SGHRS and CDR2 is YFSETQ in the germline V gene. The CDR3 runs to 13 residues. The CDR3 here is CASSFRTGTEAFF. The CDR3 DNA reads as TGCGCCAGCAGCTTCCGGACAGGAACTGAAGCTTTCTTT.

This clone was counted between two and nine times. This sequence joins TRBV3-1 (or the pseudogene TRBV3-2) and TRBJ2-1; D ambiguous. The CDR3 covers 13 residues. The V and J ends lost 4 bases and 9 bases respectively, with 13 bases between them. The germline V gene has CDR1 LGHDT and CDR2 YNNKEL (reference sequence). In DNA, the CDR3 is TGTGCCAGCAGCCTCGACCCTGGCGGTGAGCAGTTCTTC. Encoded protein: CASSLDPGGEQFF.

The chain employs TRBV7-8 and TRBJ1-4; D is undetermined. Germline V gene sequence: CDR1 SGHVS, CDR2 FQNEAQ. The V and J ends lost 5 bases and 4 bases respectively, with 11 bases between them. This CDR3 spans 14 amino acids. CDR3 sequence reads: CASSPGSGNEKLFF. The CDR3, as DNA: TGTGCCAGCAGCCCCGGTAGTGGTAATGAAAAACTGTTTTTT.

The J gene is TRBJ2-3, the V gene TRBV7-3; 11 bases align to TRBD2. CDR1 SGHTA and CDR2 FQGTGA come from the germline V gene. The V gene end was trimmed by 2 bases and the J gene end by 3 bases; junction bases not matched to a gene: 4. This CDR3 region has 16 residues. The CDR3 nucleotides read TGTGCCAGCAGCTTAGGTAGCGGGAGGGGTACAGATACGCAGTATTTT. This gives the protein CASSLGSGRGTDTQYF.

This chain uses TRBV29-1 with TRBJ1-5, with TRBD1 matching over 10 bases. CDR1 is SQVTM and CDR2 is ANQGSEA in the germline V gene. Trimming removed 4 bases from V and 6 bases from J; junction bases left unmatched: 3. This CDR3 has 13 amino acids. The CDR3 coding sequence is TGCAGCGTTGGGGACAGGGGAGGTCAGCCCCAGCATTTT. Encoded protein: CSVGDRGGQPQHF.

The chain has TRBV6-6 and TRBJ2-3; TRBD2 aligns across 10 bases. The length of the CDR3 is 16 residues. Germline CDR1 MNHNY, CDR2 SVGAGI (reference sequence). After removal of 4 bases from V and 4 bases from J, the junction contained 8 bases not matched to a gene. The CDR3 loop is CASSSFSGGPADTQYF. CDR3 in DNA: TGTGCCAGCAGTTCCTTTAGCGGGGGGCCAGCAGATACGCAGTATTTT.

V and J are TRBV9 and TRBJ2-3; TRBD2 might be the D (7 bases). The germline V gene encodes CDR1 SGDLS and CDR2 YYNGEE. CDR3 length: 16 residues. The ends were cut back, 0 bases at V and 6 bases at J, with 17 bases in the middle. The CDR3 sequence is CASSVAGGGFFDTQYF. In DNA, the CDR3 is TGTGCCAGCAGCGTAGCTGGGGGGGGCTTTTTCGATACGCAGTATTTT.

Points on this clone: At one of its ends the junction is not consistent with the germline gene, which may arise from a read error. This CDR3 reads CATSDTGSRRLF. The CDR3 coding sequence is TGTGCCACCAGTGATACAGGCTCCCGAAGGCTCTTC. The V gene is TRBV24-1, the J gene TRBJ2-1, with D tentatively TRBD1 (5 bases). CDR3 length: 12 residues. The germline CDR1 and CDR2 sequences are KGHDR and SFDVKD.

The genes are TRBV9 and TRBJ1-3; D unclear. Between the trimmed V and J ends, which lost 0 bases and 4 bases, there was a span of 14 bases. The CDR3 has 16 residues. Germline V CDR1 and CDR2: SGDLS, YYNGEE. DNA for the CDR3: TGTGCCAGCAGCGTAGGGACGGGGTCTTTAGGAAACACCATATATTTT. Its protein product is CASSVGTGSLGNTIYF.

This clone was detected once. The chain joins TRBV28 to TRBJ2-7; 7 bases align to TRBD1. With V trimmed by 5 bases and J by 2 bases, 6 bases remained unmatched. The CDR3 spans 14 residues. Germline loops: CDR1 MDHEN, CDR2 SYDVKM. The CDR3 sequence is CASSGPGTAYEQYF. The DNA of the CDR3 is TGTGCCAGCAGTGGGCCCGGGACAGCCTACGAGCAGTACTTC.